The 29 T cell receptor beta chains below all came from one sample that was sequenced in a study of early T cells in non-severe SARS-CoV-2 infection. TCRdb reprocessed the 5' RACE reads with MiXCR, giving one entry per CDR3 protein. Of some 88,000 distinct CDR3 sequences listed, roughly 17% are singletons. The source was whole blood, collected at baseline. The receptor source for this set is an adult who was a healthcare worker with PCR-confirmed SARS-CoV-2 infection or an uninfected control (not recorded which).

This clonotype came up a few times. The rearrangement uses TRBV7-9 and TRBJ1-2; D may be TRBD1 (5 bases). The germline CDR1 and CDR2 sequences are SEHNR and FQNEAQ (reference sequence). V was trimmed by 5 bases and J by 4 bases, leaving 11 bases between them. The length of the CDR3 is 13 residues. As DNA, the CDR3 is TGTGCCAGCAGCCTATCGACAGTCTATGGCTACACCTTC. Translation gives CASSLSTVYGYTF.

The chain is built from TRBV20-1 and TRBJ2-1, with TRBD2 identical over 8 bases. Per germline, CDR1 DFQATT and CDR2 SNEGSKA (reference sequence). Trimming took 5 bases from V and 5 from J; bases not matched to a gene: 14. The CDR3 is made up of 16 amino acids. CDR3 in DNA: TGCAGTGCTGGGGAAGACGGGACTAGTGTAAACAATGAGCAGTTCTTC. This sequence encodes CSAGEDGTSVNNEQFF.

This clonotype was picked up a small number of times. CDR3 DNA sequence: TGTGCCAGCAGCCTGAGACTAGCGGGATCCACAGATACGCAGTATTTT. Its protein product is CASSLRLAGSTDTQYF. The chain combines TRBV7-9 with TRBJ2-3; 11 bases align to TRBD2. The CDR3 has 16 residues. Germline trimming cut 5 bases from V and 2 bases from J; bases unmatched to any gene: 6. CDR1 SEHNR and CDR2 FQNEAQ come from the germline V gene (reference sequence).

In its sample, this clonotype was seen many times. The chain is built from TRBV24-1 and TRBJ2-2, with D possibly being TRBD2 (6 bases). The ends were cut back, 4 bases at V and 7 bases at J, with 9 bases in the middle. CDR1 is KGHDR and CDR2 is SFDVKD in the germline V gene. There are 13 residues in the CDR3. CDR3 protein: CATSDVGGGELFF. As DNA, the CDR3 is TGTGCCACCAGTGACGTGGGGGGCGGGGAGCTGTTTTTT.

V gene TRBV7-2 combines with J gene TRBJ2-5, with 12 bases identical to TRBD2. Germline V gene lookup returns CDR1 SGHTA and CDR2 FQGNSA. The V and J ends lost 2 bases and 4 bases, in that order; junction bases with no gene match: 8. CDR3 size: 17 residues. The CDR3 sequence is CASSLNRLAGVGETQYF. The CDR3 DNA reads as TGTGCCAGCAGCTTAAACCGACTAGCGGGAGTAGGAGAGACCCAGTACTTC.

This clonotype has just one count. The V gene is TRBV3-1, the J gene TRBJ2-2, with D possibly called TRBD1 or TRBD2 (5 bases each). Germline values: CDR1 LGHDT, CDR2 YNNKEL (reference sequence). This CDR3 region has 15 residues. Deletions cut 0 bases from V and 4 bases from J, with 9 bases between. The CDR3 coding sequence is TGTGCCAGCAGCCAAGACCCGGGGCTCACCGGGGAGCTGTTTTTT. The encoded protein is CASSQDPGLTGELFF.

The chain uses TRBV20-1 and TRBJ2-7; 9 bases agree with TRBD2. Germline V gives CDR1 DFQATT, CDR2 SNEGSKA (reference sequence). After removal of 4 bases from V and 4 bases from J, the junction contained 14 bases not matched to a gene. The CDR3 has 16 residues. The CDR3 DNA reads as TGCAGTGCTACACCCCTAGCGGGAAGCAGGTTATACGAGCAGTACTTC. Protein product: CSATPLAGSRLYEQYF.

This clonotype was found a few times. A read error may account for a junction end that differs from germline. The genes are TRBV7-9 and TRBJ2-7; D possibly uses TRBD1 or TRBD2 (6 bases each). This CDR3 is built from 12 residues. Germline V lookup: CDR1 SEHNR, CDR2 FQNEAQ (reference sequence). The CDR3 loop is CASSSLQGGFDF. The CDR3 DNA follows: TGTGCCAGCAGCTCCTTACAGGGAGGTTTCGACTTC.

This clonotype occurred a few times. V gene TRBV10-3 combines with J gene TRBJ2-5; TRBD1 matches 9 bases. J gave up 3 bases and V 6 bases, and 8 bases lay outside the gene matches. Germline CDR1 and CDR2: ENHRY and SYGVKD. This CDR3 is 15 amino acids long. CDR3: CAIRGTDRGKETQYF. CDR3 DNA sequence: TGTGCCATCAGGGGAACGGACAGGGGAAAAGAGACCCAGTACTTC.

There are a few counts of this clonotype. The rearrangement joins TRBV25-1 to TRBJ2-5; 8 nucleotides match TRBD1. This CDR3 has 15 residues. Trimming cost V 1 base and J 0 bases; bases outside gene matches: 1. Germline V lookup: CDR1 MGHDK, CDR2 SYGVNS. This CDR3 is CASSEWTGNQETQYF. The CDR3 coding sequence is TGTGCCAGCAGTGAATGGACAGGGAACCAAGAGACCCAGTACTTC.

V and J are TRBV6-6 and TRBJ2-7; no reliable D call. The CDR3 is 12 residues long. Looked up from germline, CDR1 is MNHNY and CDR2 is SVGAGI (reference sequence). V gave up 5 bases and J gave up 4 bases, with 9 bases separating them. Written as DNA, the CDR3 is TGTGCCAGCAGTCGCGAAAGGTACGAGCAGTACTTC. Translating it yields CASSRERYEQYF.

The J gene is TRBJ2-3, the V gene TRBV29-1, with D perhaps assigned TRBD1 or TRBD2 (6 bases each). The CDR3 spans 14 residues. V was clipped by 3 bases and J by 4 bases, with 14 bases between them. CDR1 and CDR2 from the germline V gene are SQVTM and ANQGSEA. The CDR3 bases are TGCAGCGTTGATCATCGGGGGCCCTCAGATACGCAGTATTTT. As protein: CSVDHRGPSDTQYF.

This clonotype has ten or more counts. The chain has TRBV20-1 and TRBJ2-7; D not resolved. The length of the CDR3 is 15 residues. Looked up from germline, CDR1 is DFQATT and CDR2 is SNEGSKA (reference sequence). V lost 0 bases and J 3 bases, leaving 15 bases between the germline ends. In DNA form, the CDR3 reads TGCAGTGCTAGAGATAGTGCCAGGCTACTCTACGAGCAGTACTTC. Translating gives CSARDSARLLYEQYF.

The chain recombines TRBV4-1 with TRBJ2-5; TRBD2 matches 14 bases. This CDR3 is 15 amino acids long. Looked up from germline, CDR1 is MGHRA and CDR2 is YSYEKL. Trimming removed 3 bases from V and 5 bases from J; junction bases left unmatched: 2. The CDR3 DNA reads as TGCGCCAGCAGCCACGGGACTAGCGGGAGTGAGACCCAGTACTTC. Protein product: CASSHGTSGSETQYF.

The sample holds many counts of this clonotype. In nucleotides, the CDR3 is TGTGCCAGCAGCCCTAGCGGGAGCTCCTACAATGAGCAGTTCTTC. It codes for CASSPSGSSYNEQFF. V is TRBV7-6 and J is TRBJ2-1, with 10 bases lining up with TRBD2. Germline V lookup: CDR1 SGHVS, CDR2 FNYEAQ. This CDR3 spans 15 amino acids. The V segment lost 5 bases and the J segment 0 bases; nucleotides outside the gene matches: 1.

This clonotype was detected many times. DNA for the CDR3: TGTGCCAGCAGCGTTGACCCCCATGTCACAGATACGCAGTATTTT. This gives the protein CASSVDPHVTDTQYF. This sequence joins TRBV9 and TRBJ2-3; D remains unclear. CDR1 is SGDLS, CDR2 YYNGEE, per germline. The CDR3 has 15 amino acids. The V end was cut by 2 bases, the J end by 2 bases, with 12 bases between.

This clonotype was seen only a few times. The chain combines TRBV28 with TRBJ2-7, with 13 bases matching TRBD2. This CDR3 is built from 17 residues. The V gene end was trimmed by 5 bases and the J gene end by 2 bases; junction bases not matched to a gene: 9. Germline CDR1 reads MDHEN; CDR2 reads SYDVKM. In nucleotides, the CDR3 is TGTGCCAGCAGTCTACTAGCGGGAGGGGAAATAACCTACGAGCAGTACTTC. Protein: CASSLLAGGEITYEQYF.

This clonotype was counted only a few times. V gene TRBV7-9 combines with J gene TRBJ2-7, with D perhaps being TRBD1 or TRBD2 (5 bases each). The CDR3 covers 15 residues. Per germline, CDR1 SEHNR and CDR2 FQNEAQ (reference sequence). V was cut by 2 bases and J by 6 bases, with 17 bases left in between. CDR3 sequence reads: CASSLWERGVGEQYF. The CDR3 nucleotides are TGTGCCAGCAGCTTATGGGAAAGGGGAGTGGGCGAGCAGTACTTC.

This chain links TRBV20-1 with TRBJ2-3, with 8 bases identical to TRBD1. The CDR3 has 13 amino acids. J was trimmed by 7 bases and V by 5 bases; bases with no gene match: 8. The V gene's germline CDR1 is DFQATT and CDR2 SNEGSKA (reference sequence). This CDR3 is CSAPRDRGHTQYF. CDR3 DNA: TGCAGTGCTCCCCGTGACAGGGGTCATACGCAGTATTTT.

CDR3: CASRHQPNSNQPQHF. The CDR3 DNA reads as TGCGCCAGCAGACACCAACCGAACAGCAATCAGCCCCAGCATTTT. The rearrangement joins TRBV5-1 to TRBJ1-5, with D unresolved. Per germline, CDR1 SGHRS and CDR2 YFSETQ. Trimming stripped 5 bases from V and 1 base from J, with 13 bases between. The CDR3 is 15 residues long.

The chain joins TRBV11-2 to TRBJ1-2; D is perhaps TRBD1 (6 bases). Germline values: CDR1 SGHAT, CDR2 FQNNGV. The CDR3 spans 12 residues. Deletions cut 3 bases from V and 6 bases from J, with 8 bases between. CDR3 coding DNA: TGTGCCAGCAGCTTTTACAGGGATGGCTACACCTTC. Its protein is CASSFYRDGYTF.

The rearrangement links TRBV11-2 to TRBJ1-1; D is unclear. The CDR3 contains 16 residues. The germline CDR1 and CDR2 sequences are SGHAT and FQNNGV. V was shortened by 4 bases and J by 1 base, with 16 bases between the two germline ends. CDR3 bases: TGTGCCAGCAGCTCCGCGACAATTCTGGGGAACACTGAAGCTTTCTTT. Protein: CASSSATILGNTEAFF.

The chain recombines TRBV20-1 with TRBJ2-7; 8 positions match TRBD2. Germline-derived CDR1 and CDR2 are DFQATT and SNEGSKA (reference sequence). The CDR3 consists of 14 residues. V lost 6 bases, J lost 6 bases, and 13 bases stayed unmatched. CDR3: CSASFSGIRGEQYF. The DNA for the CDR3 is TGCAGTGCCAGCTTTAGCGGGATACGCGGCGAGCAGTACTTC.

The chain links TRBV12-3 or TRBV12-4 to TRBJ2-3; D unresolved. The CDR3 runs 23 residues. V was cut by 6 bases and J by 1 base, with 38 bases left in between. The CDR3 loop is CASSPIWASQTMRLGGRTDTQYF. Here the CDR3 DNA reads TGTGCCAGCAGCCCTATTTGGGCTAGTCAAACAATGCGGCTTGGCGGACGCACAGATACGCAGTATTTT.

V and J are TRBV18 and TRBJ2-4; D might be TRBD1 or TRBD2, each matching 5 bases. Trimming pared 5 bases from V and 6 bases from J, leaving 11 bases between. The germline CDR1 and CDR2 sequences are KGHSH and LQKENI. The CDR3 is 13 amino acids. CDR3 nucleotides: TGTGCCAGCTCAGGGGGTTTCGGAAACATTCAGTACTTC. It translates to CASSGGFGNIQYF.

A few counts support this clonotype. The CDR3 DNA reads as TGTGCCAGCAGTGAATACAGCAGGCAGGGCTACACCTTC. It codes for CASSEYSRQGYTF. The chain has TRBV9 and TRBJ1-2; unclear D gene. The germline V gene encodes CDR1 SGDLS and CDR2 YYNGEE. This CDR3 comprises 13 residues. The V end lost 5 bases, the J end lost 8 bases, and 16 bases lay between the germline ends.

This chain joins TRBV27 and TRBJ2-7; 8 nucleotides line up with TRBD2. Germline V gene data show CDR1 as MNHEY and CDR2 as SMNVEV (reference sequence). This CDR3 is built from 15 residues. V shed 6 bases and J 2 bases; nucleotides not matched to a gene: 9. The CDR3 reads CASRDRRGAPYEQYF. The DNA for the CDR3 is TGTGCCAGCAGGGATAGGCGGGGGGCTCCCTACGAGCAGTACTTC.

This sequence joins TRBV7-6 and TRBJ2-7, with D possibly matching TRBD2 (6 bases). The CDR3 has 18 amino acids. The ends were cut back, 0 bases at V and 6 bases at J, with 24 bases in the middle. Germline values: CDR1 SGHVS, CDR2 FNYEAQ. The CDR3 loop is CASSLAAGTQARWPEQYF. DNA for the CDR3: TGTGCCAGCAGCTTAGCTGCCGGGACTCAGGCCCGTTGGCCCGAGCAGTACTTC.

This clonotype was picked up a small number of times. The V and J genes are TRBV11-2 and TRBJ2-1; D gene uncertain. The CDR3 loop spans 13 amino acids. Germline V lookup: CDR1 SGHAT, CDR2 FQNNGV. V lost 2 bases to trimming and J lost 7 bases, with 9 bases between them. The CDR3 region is CASSLYDQNEQFF. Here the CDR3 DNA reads TGTGCCAGCAGCTTATACGACCAAAATGAGCAGTTCTTC.